The rows below give T cell receptor beta chains drawn from one sample of a study of blood T cells in healthy people across ages. TCRdb redid the calling of the 5' RACE reads with MiXCR, one entry per CDR3 protein. The sample lists about 1.1 million distinct CDR3 sequences, roughly two fifths occurring once. The sample consisted of blood. The origin of the receptors is a young man in good health. Both conserved end residues are part of each CDR3. A D gene is named only where the DNA matches it firmly. Clone sizes are given selectively: once, few, many, or a class where the clone is expanded.

>TRBV6-6|few|.|TRBJ1-1
TGTGCCAGCAGTTACCTACAGGGCGGAGGGACTGAAGCTTTCTTT
CASSYLQGGGTEAFF
>TRBV20-1|.|.|TRBJ2-3
TGCAGTGCTAGAGATTGGCGGGGGCCGACGCAGTATTTT
CSARDWRGPTQYF
>TRBV10-3|many|TRBD1|TRBJ1-2
TGTGCCATCCGGGACAGTGCTAACTATGGCTACACCTTC
CAIRDSANYGYTF
>TRBV12-3/TRBV12-4|.|.|TRBJ1-2
TGTGCCAGCGGGGGATCTACCGGTGGCTACACCTTC
CASGGSTGGYTF
>TRBV15|many|.|TRBJ2-1
TGTGCCACCAGCTTATCTTACAATGAGCAGTTCTTC
CATSLSYNEQFF
>TRBV20-1|.|.|TRBJ2-2
TGCAGCGCTAGGGCACCCGGGACCCGGAGAGGGGAGCTGTTTTTT
CSARAPGTRRGELFF
>TRBV5-8|.|TRBD2|TRBJ2-3
TGTGCCAGCAGTCTGGCGGGGGGAGCCCCAGATACGCAGTATTTT
CASSLAGGAPDTQYF
>TRBV20-1|.|TRBD2|TRBJ2-1
TGCAGTGCTCGAGCGGGGGGGCAAGATGAGCAGTTCTTC
CSARAGGQDEQFF
>TRBV6-5|.|.|TRBJ1-2
TGTGCCAGCAGTTACTCGCACGGTAACTATGGCTACACCTTC
CASSYSHGNYGYTF
>TRBV20-1|few|.|TRBJ1-5
TGCAGTGCTCATGGGGTCGGTCAGCCCCAGCATTTT
CSAHGVGQPQHF
>TRBV19|.|TRBD2|TRBJ2-5
TGTGCCAGTAGTTCAACTAGCGGGGGGGCATGGAAAACGGAAGAGACCCAGTACTTC
CASSSTSGGAWKTEETQYF
>TRBV5-1|.|.|TRBJ2-1
TGCGCCAGCAGCTTGTCGGGGGAAGATAAGCAGTTCTTC
CASSLSGEDKQFF
>TRBV7-2|.|.|TRBJ2-1
TGTGCCACCAAGCTTGGGGAAGAATACAATGAGCAGTTCTTC
CATKLGEEYNEQFF
>TRBV20-1|few|.|TRBJ2-1
TGCAGTGCTAGAGATCTGGCAGGGAATAATGAGCAGTTCTTC
CSARDLAGNNEQFF
>TRBV25-1|.|TRBD1|TRBJ2-7
TGTACCAGCGGAGACAGGGCAAATGAGCAGTACTTC
CTSGDRANEQYF
>TRBV10-3|few|TRBD2|TRBJ2-7
TGTGCCATCCGTGCGACTAGCGCCGGGAATGAGCAGTACTTC
CAIRATSAGNEQYF
>TRBV12-3/TRBV12-4|.|TRBD1|TRBJ2-7
TGTGCCAGCAGATCGGGACAGGGTCTCTACGAGCAGTACTTC
CASRSGQGLYEQYF
>TRBV25-1|.|.|TRBJ2-2
TGTGCCAGCAGTGAATCGAGCAGGGCCAACACCGGGGAGCTGTTTTTT
CASSESSRANTGELFF
>TRBV6-5|.|.|TRBJ1-4
TGTGCCAGCAGTTCCCTAGACCGCGAGGGGAATGAAAAACTGTTTTTT
CASSSLDREGNEKLFF
>TRBV3-1|.|TRBD1|TRBJ1-4
TGTGCCAGCAGCCAAGCGGGACAGGGACGGACTAATGAAAAACTGTTTTTT
CASSQAGQGRTNEKLFF
>TRBV13|few|.|TRBJ2-4
TGTGCCAGCAGCGTAGGGGGGTTGAACATTCAGTACTTC
CASSVGGLNIQYF
>TRBV6-6|few|.|TRBJ1-6
TGTGCCAGCACCACGGGCCAAGACATGAATTCACCCCTCCACTTT
CASTTGQDMNSPLHF
>TRBV20-1|.|TRBD1|TRBJ1-1
TGCAGTGCTAGAAAACCGGGACAGAAGATTATGAACGCTGAAGCTTTCTTT
CSARKPGQKIMNAEAFF
>TRBV7-3|.|.|TRBJ2-1
TGTGCCAGCAGCTTAACTGGGGATAGCTCCTACAATGAGCAGTTCTTC
CASSLTGDSSYNEQFF
>TRBV6-5|.|TRBD1|TRBJ1-1
TGTGCCAGCAGTTACTCCGGGACAGGGCCTAACACTGAAGCTTTCTTT
CASSYSGTGPNTEAFF
>TRBV5-1|.|TRBD1|TRBJ1-1
TGCGCCAGCAGCCCGCGGGACAGGGAGGTCGGGTGGGACACTGAAGCTTTCTTT
CASSPRDREVGWDTEAFF
>TRBV4-3|.|.|TRBJ2-2
TGCGCCAGCAGCCAAGTTAGGAACGGGGAGCTGTTTTTT
CASSQVRNGELFF
>TRBV12-3/TRBV12-4|few|.|TRBJ1-2
TGTGCCAGCAGTTTAGGCCCAAGTAGAAGTGGCTACACCTTC
CASSLGPSRSGYTF
>TRBV6-2/TRBV6-3|few|.|TRBJ1-6
TGTGCCAGCAGTTACCCCCTGGGCGAACTCAATTCACCCCTCCACTTT
CASSYPLGELNSPLHF
>TRBV5-4|.|.|TRBJ2-5
TGTGCCAGCAGCTTCATGGGCGGGGCCGATGAGCAGTACTTC
CASSFMGGADEQYF
>TRBV7-3|.|TRBD2|TRBJ2-3
TGTGCCAGCAGCTTAACGGCGGGGGTTGGAGATACGCAGTATTTT
CASSLTAGVGDTQYF
>TRBV4-3|few|.|TRBJ2-1
TGCGCCAGCAGCTCAGGGGAAATCAATGAGCAGTTCTTC
CASSSGEINEQFF
>TRBV6-2/TRBV6-3|few|.|TRBJ2-1
TGTGCCAGCAGTAGGGACGGAAACTACAATGAGCAGTTCTTC
CASSRDGNYNEQFF
>TRBV6-2/TRBV6-3|.|.|TRBJ2-7
TGTGCCAGCAGTACACGCCTGACGAAGTCCTACGAGCAGTACTTC
CASSTRLTKSYEQYF
>TRBV2|few|.|TRBJ2-3
TGTGCCAGCAGTGAAGAGAGGGGAGCTGGAGATACGCAGTATTTT
CASSEERGAGDTQYF
>TRBV27|.|.|TRBJ2-7
TGTGCCAGCAGTCTATCCCGGGACCGGTTCTACGAGCAGTACTTC
CASSLSRDRFYEQYF
>TRBV4-1|few|.|TRBJ1-4
TGCGCCAGCAGCCCCCTTGGGACGTCAACTAATGAAAAACTGTTTTTT
CASSPLGTSTNEKLFF
>TRBV29-1|few|.|TRBJ2-3
TGCAGCTTCTCGATGGGCACTAGCTCTGCAGATACGCAGTATTTT
CSFSMGTSSADTQYF
>TRBV28|few|.|TRBJ1-1
TGTGCCAGCAGTTTACAGGGGTCGTTGAACACTGAAGCTTTCTTT
CASSLQGSLNTEAFF
>TRBV20-1|.|TRBD1|TRBJ1-1
TGCAGTGCTACCGGGACAGGGATGTACACTGAAGCTTTCTTT
CSATGTGMYTEAFF
>TRBV15|.|.|TRBJ1-1
TGTGCCACCAGCAGAGAGCAAGGAGAGAACACTGAAGCTTTCTTT
CATSREQGENTEAFF
>TRBV3-1|few|TRBD1|TRBJ2-2
TGTGCCAGCAGCCGGGACAGGGACACCGGGGAGCTGTTTTTT
CASSRDRDTGELFF
>TRBV7-2|few|.|TRBJ2-7
TGTGCCAGCAGCAAGGGTCATACCTACGAGCAGTACTTC
CASSKGHTYEQYF
>TRBV5-1|.|.|TRBJ1-1
TGCGCCAGCAGCGTGGGGGGGCAGCTCACTGAAGCTTTCTTT
CASSVGGQLTEAFF
>TRBV6-5|few|.|TRBJ2-5
TGTGCCACTTCCAGTCAGGGTGGTGGACAAGAGACCCAGTACTTC
CATSSQGGGQETQYF
>TRBV12-3/TRBV12-4|many|.|TRBJ1-2
TGTGCCAGCAACTCAAATACCAATCCAGGTGGCTACACCTTC
CASNSNTNPGGYTF
>TRBV5-1|.|.|TRBJ2-5
TGCGCCGGCAGCTTGTATCAGGGCCAGAGGGAGACCCAGTACTTC
CAGSLYQGQRETQYF